This T cell receptor beta chain was captured in a study of OX40 agonist ivuxolimab in advanced cancers. Study details: Patients received the agonistic anti-OX40 (CD134) antibody ivuxolimab.

This CDR3 comprises 14 residues. V lost 1 base, J lost 1 base, and 8 bases lay in between. CDR1 and CDR2 (germline): SGHKS, YYEKEE (reference sequence). Clones were read by immunoSEQ multiplex PCR, and TCRdb kept only the in-frame ones, dropping some. In the table there are 65,000 to 85,000 clones, about 88% of which are singletons. Study outcomes and limitations: CD8+ T cells were the subset that, on average, had more expanded clones than CD4+.

This clone was seen only once. The antigen remains unidentified. The clonotype comes from an adult with an advanced solid tumor such as melanoma, head and neck, liver or kidney cancer. The chain is built from TRBV5-5 and TRBJ1-1; D unresolved. This specimen was CD4+ or CD8+ T cells sorted from blood, taken in a trial of the OX40 agonist ivuxolimab. The CDR3 here is CASSLMQANTEAFF. CDR3 sequence (DNA): TGTGCCAGCAGCTTGATGCAGGCGAACACTGAAGCTTTCTTT.